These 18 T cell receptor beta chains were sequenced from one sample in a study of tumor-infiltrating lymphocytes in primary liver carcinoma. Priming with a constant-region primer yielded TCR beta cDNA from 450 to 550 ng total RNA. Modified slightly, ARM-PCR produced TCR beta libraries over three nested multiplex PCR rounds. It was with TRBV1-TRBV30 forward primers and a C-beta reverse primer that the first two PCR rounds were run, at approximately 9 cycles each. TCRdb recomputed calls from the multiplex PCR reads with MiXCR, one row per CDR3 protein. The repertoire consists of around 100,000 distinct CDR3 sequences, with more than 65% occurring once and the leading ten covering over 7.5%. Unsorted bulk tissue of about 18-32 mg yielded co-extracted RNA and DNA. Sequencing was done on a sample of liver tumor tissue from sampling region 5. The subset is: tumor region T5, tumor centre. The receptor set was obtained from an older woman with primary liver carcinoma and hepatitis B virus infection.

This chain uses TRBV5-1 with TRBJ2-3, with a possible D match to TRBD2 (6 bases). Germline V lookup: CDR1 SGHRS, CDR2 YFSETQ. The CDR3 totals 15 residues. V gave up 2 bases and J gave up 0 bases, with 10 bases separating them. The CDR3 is CASSLGGISTDTQYF. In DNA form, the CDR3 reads TGCGCCAGCAGCTTAGGCGGGATTAGCACAGATACGCAGTATTTT.

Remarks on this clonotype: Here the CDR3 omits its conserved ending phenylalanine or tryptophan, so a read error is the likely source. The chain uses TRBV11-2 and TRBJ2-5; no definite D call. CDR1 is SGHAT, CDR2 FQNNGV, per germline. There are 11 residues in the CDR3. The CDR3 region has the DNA TGTGCCTGCAGCCCGCAAGAGACCCAGTACCTC. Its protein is CACSPQETQYL.

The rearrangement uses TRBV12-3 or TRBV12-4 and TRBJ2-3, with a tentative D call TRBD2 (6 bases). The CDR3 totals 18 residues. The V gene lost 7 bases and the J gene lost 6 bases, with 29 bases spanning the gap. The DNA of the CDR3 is TGTGCCAGCACTTTCTTTCTCGCTGGCGGCCAGGAGGGCGATACGCAGTATTTT. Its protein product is CASTFFLAGGQEGDTQYF.

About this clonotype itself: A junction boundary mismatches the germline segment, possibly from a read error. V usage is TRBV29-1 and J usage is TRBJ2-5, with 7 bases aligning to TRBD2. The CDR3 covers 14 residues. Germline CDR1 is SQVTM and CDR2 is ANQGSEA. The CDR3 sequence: CSVGGGGVPETQHF. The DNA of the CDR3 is TGCAGCGTTGGGGGTGGGGGGGTCCCAGAGACCCAGCACTTC.

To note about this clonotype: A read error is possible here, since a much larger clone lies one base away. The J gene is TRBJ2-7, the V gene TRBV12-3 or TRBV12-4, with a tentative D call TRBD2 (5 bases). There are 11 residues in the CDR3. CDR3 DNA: TGTGCCAGCAGCTTGGGAGACGAGCAGTGCTTC. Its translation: CASSLGDEQCF.

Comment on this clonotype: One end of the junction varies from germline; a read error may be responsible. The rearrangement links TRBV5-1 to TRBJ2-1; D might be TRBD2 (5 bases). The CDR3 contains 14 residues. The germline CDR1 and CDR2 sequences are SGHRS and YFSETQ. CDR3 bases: TGCGCCAGCAGCTCTGAAGCGGCCTACAATGAGCCGTTCTTC. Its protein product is CASSSEAAYNEPFF.

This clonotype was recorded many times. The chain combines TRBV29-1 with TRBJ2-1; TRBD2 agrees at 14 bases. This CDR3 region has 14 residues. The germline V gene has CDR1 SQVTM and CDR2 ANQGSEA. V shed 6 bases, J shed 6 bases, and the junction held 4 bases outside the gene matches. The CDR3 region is CSVAGTSGGNEQFF. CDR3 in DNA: TGCAGCGTAGCTGGGACTAGCGGGGGCAATGAGCAGTTCTTC.

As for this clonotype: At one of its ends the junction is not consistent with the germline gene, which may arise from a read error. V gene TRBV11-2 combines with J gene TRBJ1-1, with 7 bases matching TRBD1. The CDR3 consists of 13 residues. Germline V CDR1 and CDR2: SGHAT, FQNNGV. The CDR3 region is CASSLESGGEALF. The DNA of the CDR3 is TGTGCCAGCAGTTTAGAGTCAGGGGGTGAAGCTTTATTT. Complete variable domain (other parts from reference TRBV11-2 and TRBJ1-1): EAGVAQSPRYKIIEKRQSVAFWCNPISGHATLYWYQQILGQGPKLLIQFQNNGVVDDSQLPKDRFSAERLKGVDSTLKIQPAKLEDSAVYLCASSLESGGEALFGQGTRLTVV.

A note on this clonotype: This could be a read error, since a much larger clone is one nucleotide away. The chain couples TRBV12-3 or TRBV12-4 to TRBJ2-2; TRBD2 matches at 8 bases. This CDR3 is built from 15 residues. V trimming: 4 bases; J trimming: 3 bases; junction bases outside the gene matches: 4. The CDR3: CASSSSGRDTGELFF. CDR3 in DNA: TGTGCCAGCAGTTCGAGCGGGAGAGACACCGGGGAGCTGTTTTTT.

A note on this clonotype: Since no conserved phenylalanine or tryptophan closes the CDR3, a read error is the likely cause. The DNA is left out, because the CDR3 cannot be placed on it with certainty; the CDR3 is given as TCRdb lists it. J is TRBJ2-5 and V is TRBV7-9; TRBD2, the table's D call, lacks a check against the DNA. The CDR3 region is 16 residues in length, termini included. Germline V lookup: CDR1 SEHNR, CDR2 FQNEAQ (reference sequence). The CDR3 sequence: CASSFIAGGSGETQYL.

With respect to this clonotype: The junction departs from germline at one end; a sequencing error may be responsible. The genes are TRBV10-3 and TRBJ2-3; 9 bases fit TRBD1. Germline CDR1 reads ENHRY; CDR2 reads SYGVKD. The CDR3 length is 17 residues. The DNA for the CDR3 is TGTGCCATCAGTGAGTCAGGGACAGGGTTGACCACTGATACGCGGTATTTT. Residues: CAISESGTGLTTDTRYF.

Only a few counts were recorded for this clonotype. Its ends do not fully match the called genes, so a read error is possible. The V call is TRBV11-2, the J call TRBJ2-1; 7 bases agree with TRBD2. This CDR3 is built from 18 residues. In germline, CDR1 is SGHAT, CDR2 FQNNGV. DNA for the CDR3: TGTGCCAGCAGTTTAGACTCGTGGGGACTACCCTCCTACAGTGAGCAGTTCTTC. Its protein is CASSLDSWGLPSYSEQFF.

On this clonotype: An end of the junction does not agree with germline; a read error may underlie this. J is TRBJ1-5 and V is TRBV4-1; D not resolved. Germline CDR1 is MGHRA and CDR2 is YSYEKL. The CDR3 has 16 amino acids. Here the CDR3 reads CARSQEYSGINQPQLF. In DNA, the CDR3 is TGCGCCAGAAGCCAAGAGTATTCCGGGATCAATCAGCCCCAGCTTTTT.

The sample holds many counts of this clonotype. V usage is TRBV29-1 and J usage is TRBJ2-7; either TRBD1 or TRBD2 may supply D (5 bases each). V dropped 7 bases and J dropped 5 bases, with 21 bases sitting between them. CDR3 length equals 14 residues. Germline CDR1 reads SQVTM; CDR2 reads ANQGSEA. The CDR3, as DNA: TGCAGCGCTGGGTGGGGGTATGAGATCCACGAGCAGTACTTC. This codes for CSAGWGYEIHEQYF.

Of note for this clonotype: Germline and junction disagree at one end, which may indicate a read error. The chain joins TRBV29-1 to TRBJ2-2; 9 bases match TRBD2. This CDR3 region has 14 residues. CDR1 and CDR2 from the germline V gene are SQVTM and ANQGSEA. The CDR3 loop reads CSVGGTSTTGDLFF. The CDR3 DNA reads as TGCAGCGTTGGTGGGACTAGCACCACCGGGGATCTGTTTTTT.

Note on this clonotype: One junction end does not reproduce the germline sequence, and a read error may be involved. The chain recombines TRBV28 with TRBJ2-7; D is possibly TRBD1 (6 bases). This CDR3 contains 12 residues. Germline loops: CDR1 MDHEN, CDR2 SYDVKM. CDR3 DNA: TGTGTCAGCACTCAATCAGGGGTGGAGCAGTACTTC. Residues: CVSTQSGVEQYF.

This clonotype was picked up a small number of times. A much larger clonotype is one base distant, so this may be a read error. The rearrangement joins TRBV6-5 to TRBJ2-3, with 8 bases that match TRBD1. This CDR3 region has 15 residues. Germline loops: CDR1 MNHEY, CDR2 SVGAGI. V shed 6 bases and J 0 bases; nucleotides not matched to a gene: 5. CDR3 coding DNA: TGTGCCAGCAGAGTGACAGGGGAAAGCACAGATACGCAGTATTTT. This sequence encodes CASRVTGESTDTQYF.

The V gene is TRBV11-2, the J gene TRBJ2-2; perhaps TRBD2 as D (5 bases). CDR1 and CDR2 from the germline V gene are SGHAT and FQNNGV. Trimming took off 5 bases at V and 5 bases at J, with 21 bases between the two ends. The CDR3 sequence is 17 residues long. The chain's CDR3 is CASSPLPGEGSTGELFF. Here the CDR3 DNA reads TGTGCCAGCAGCCCCCTTCCCGGAGAGGGTAGTACCGGGGAGCTGTTTTTT.